The 23 T cell receptor beta chains given below trace back to one sample, sequenced in a study of T cells in Graves' hyperthyroidism and ophthalmopathy. From RNA transcripts, TCR beta CDR3 regions were amplified. Researchers ran a first-round RT-PCR on the TCR CDR3 using the HTBI primer set. A single record per CDR3 protein comes from TCRdb applying MiXCR to the multiplex PCR reads. The table includes roughly 150,000 distinct CDR3 sequences, 9.4% detected once. The sequencing input was blood. The receptors were gathered from a young woman with Graves' hyperthyroidism that later progressed to Graves' ophthalmopathy.

This chain joins TRBV20-1 and TRBJ2-7; D is possibly TRBD2 (7 bases). Germline V gene sequence: CDR1 DFQATT, CDR2 SNEGSKA (reference sequence). The ends were cut back, 1 base at V and 5 bases at J, with 12 bases in the middle. This CDR3 is 13 amino acids long. The chain's CDR3 is CSARVRGADEQYF. The CDR3 DNA follows: TGCAGTGCTAGAGTACGGGGGGCGGACGAGCAGTACTTC.

This clonotype was picked up many times. The CDR3 sequence: CASSPRLAGAYNEQFF. Here the CDR3 DNA reads TGTGCCAGCTCACCACGACTAGCGGGGGCCTACAATGAGCAGTTCTTC. The J gene is TRBJ2-1, the V gene TRBV18, with 12 bases lining up with TRBD2. CDR3 length equals 16 residues. Germline assignment: CDR1 KGHSH and CDR2 LQKENI. J gave up 2 bases and V 1 base, and 0 bases lay outside the gene matches.

In its sample, this clonotype was seen many times. V gene TRBV6-6 combines with J gene TRBJ2-3, with TRBD2 matching 9 bases. Trimming removed 2 bases from V and 4 bases from J; junction bases left unmatched: 7. Germline CDR1 MNHNY, CDR2 SVGAGI (reference sequence). This CDR3 has 16 residues. CDR3 protein: CASSYRGGGGSDTQYF. The CDR3 DNA reads as TGTGCCAGCAGTTACAGGGGCGGGGGGGGTTCAGATACGCAGTATTTT.

This chain uses TRBV15 with TRBJ1-3; D perhaps matches TRBD1 (6 bases). CDR3 length: 17 residues. The V gene's germline CDR1 is LNHNV and CDR2 YYDKDF (reference sequence). V lost 0 bases and J 0 bases, leaving 12 bases between the germline ends. This CDR3 is CATSRDLETGSGNTIYF. In nucleotides, the CDR3 is TGTGCCACCAGCAGAGATCTAGAGACAGGCTCTGGAAACACCATATATTTT. Filled out from reference TRBV15 and TRBJ1-3, the complete variable domain reads DAMVIQNPRYQVTQFGKPVTLSCSQTLNHNVMYWYQQKSSQAPKLLFHYYDKDFNNEADTPDNFQSRRPNTSFCFLDIRSPGLGDTAMYLCATSRDLETGSGNTIYFGEGSWLTVV.

The CDR3 DNA follows: TGTGCCAGTGCAAGGGCAGGATCCCAAGAGACCCAGTACTTC. Translated: CASARAGSQETQYF. The chain combines TRBV19 with TRBJ2-5; D unclear. Germline CDR1 and CDR2: LNHDA and SQIVND (reference sequence). Between the trimmed V and J ends, which lost 8 bases and 1 base, there was a span of 14 bases. This CDR3 is 14 amino acids long.

On this clonotype itself: This could be a read error, since a much larger clone is one nucleotide away. The chain joins TRBV6-6 to TRBJ1-1, with TRBD1 as a possible D gene (6 bases). Germline V CDR1 and CDR2: MNHNY, SVGAGI (reference sequence). V gave up 0 bases and J gave up 7 bases, with 12 bases separating them. The CDR3 is 14 residues long. The CDR3: CASSYSYRADEAFF. The DNA for the CDR3 is TGTGCCAGCAGTTACTCGTACAGGGCGGATGAAGCTTTCTTT.

This clonotype was observed at least ten times. The rearrangement joins TRBV20-1 to TRBJ1-3; D remains ambiguous. Trimming took off 1 base at V and 3 bases at J, with 4 bases between the two ends. Germline V gene sequence: CDR1 DFQATT, CDR2 SNEGSKA (reference sequence). This CDR3 is built from 12 residues. CDR3 coding DNA: TGCAGTGCTAGAGGCCTTGGAAACACCATATATTTT. Amino acid sequence: CSARGLGNTIYF.

This sequence joins TRBV9 and TRBJ2-1, with D hard to call. Trimming stripped 0 bases from V and 0 bases from J, with 19 bases between. CDR1 is SGDLS, CDR2 YYNGEE, per germline. CDR3 length equals 19 residues. CDR3 region: CASSVGPSQSASSYNEQFF. CDR3 DNA: TGTGCCAGCAGCGTAGGGCCCTCGCAGTCCGCAAGCTCCTACAATGAGCAGTTCTTC.

This clonotype showed up many times. This chain links TRBV12-3 or TRBV12-4 with TRBJ2-1; D might be TRBD1 (5 bases). This CDR3 spans 11 amino acids. V gave up 7 bases and J gave up 7 bases, with 8 bases separating them. CDR3 region: CASMGLNEQFF. The CDR3 DNA is TGTGCCAGCATGGGGCTGAATGAGCAGTTCTTC.

The table lists this clonotype with many counts. This chain uses TRBV18 with TRBJ1-2, with 9 positions matching TRBD1. The CDR3 covers 13 residues. Germline V gene lookup returns CDR1 KGHSH and CDR2 LQKENI. With V trimmed by 4 bases and J by 6 bases, 3 bases remained unmatched. CDR3 in DNA: TGTGCCAGCTCACTGGACAGGGGAGATGGCTACACCTTC. It is translated as CASSLDRGDGYTF.

The table lists this clonotype with many counts. This chain connects TRBV20-1 to TRBJ2-2, with D perhaps TRBD1 (6 bases). CDR1 DFQATT and CDR2 SNEGSKA come from the germline V gene (reference sequence). Trimming took 0 bases from V and 5 from J, leaving 16 bases between them. CDR3 size: 16 residues. CDR3 nucleotides: TGCAGTGCTAGAGAACAGGGACGCTCTTTGACCGGGGAGCTGTTTTTT. Residues: CSAREQGRSLTGELFF.

This clonotype was counted at least ten times. V usage is TRBV2 and J usage is TRBJ2-1; 13 bases are a match to TRBD2. The CDR3 consists of 18 residues. Trimming removed 5 bases from V and 3 bases from J; junction bases left unmatched: 10. Germline V gene sequence: CDR1 SNHLY, CDR2 FYNNEI. Here the CDR3 DNA reads TGTGCCAGCAGTTCTGGACTAGCGGGAGTTACGCTCTACAATGAGCAGTTCTTC. Protein product: CASSSGLAGVTLYNEQFF.

The V call is TRBV5-1, the J call TRBJ1-6; TRBD1 matches 9 bases. This CDR3 has 13 residues. Germline CDR1 is SGHRS and CDR2 is YFSETQ. The J segment lost 8 bases and the V segment lost 4 bases, leaving 1 base of the junction unmatched. CDR3 region: CASSRTGDSPLHF. The CDR3 DNA reads TGCGCCAGCAGCAGGACAGGGGATTCACCCCTCCACTTT. Variable domain in full (rest from reference TRBV5-1 and TRBJ1-6): KAGVTQTPRYLIKTRGQQVTLSCSPISGHRSVSWYQQTPGQGLQFLFEYFSETQRNKGNFPGRFSGRQFSNSRSEMNVSTLELGDSALYLCASSRTGDSPLHFGNGTRLTVT.

This clonotype showed up just a few times. A much larger clone is a single base away; this may be a read error. V usage is TRBV19 and J usage is TRBJ1-1; 10 nucleotides line up with TRBD1. This CDR3 has 16 residues. Germline V gene lookup returns CDR1 LNHDA and CDR2 SQIVND (reference sequence). Trimming removed 6 bases from V and 6 bases from J; junction bases left unmatched: 13. The CDR3 region is CASRITGTGDLAEAFF. CDR3 nucleotide sequence: TGTGCCAGTAGGATCACCGGGACAGGGGACTTGGCTGAAGCTTTCTTT. Using reference TRBV19 and TRBJ1-1 for the parts outside the CDR3, the full variable domain is DGGITQSPKYLFRKEGQNVTLSCEQNLNHDAMYWYRQDPGQGLRLIYYSQIVNDFQKGDIAEGYSVSREKKESFPLTVTSAQKNPTAFYLCASRITGTGDLAEAFFGQGTRLTVV.

This clonotype was picked up a small number of times. This chain links TRBV9 with TRBJ2-2, with D maybe TRBD1 (5 bases). Germline lookup yields CDR1 SGDLS and CDR2 YYNGEE. Trimming left V 3 bases short and J 6 bases short, with 21 bases between. CDR3 length equals 17 residues. The CDR3 DNA follows: TGTGCCAGCAGCGAGGGGTCCAGGACACGCGTCGCCGGGGAGCTGTTTTTT. This codes for CASSEGSRTRVAGELFF.

The chain uses TRBV4-1 and TRBJ2-1, with 9 bases lining up with TRBD2. Germline CDR1 reads MGHRA; CDR2 reads YSYEKL. V lost 5 bases, J lost 7 bases, and 18 bases stayed unmatched. This CDR3 contains 18 residues. In nucleotides, the CDR3 is TGCGCCAGCAGCAGAGGCGTATTAGCGGGAGATAGTAGGAATGAGCAGTTCTTC. This encodes CASSRGVLAGDSRNEQFF.

To note about this clonotype: This may come from a read error, since a much larger clone is one base off. The V and J genes are TRBV11-2 and TRBJ2-3; D is possibly TRBD1 (5 bases). Germline values: CDR1 SGHAT, CDR2 FQNNGV. The CDR3 length is 15 residues. The CDR3 loop is CTSSLGWSSTGTQYF. The CDR3 nucleotides read TGTACCAGCAGCTTAGGGTGGTCGAGCACAGGTACGCAGTATTTT.

The CDR3 sequence: CASSTQSHRGRTGELFF. In DNA form, the CDR3 reads TGTGCCAGCAGCACCCAATCCCACAGGGGGCGAACCGGGGAGCTGTTTTTT. This sequence joins TRBV27 and TRBJ2-2; 9 bases fit TRBD1. Germline trimming cut 6 bases from V and 5 bases from J; bases unmatched to any gene: 13. CDR3 length equals 17 residues. The germline gives CDR1 MNHEY, CDR2 SMNVEV (reference sequence).

The V call is TRBV6-1, the J call TRBJ1-2, with D perhaps TRBD1 (5 bases). The length of the CDR3 is 13 residues. The germline V gene has CDR1 MNHNS and CDR2 SASEGT. Trimming cost V 6 bases and J 6 bases, with 14 bases left between them. CDR3 sequence: CASRIRELDGYTF. As DNA, the CDR3 is TGTGCCAGCAGGATCAGGGAATTGGATGGCTACACCTTC.

The sample holds many counts of this clonotype. The gene calls are TRBV6-1 and TRBJ1-1; maybe TRBD1 (6 bases). V was pared by 6 bases and J by 1 base, with 9 bases between. Germline assignment: CDR1 MNHNS and CDR2 SASEGT. The CDR3 has 13 residues. For the CDR3, the DNA is TGTGCCAGCAGCGAACAGGGGAACACTGAAGCTTTCTTT. This translates into CASSEQGNTEAFF.

This clonotype was observed a handful of times. CDR3 in DNA: TGTGCCAGCAGCCACGGGGTGGCCGAGGGTAATTCACCCCTCCACTTT. Its protein is CASSHGVAEGNSPLHF. This chain connects TRBV6-1 to TRBJ1-6; D gene unclear. The CDR3 has 16 residues. The germline V and J ends were trimmed by 6 bases and 6 bases, with 18 bases remaining between them. Per germline, CDR1 MNHNS and CDR2 SASEGT.

This clonotype occurred many times. The V and J genes are TRBV20-1 and TRBJ2-3, with 10 nucleotides matching TRBD2. Per germline, CDR1 DFQATT and CDR2 SNEGSKA (reference sequence). The CDR3 totals 17 residues. V lost 3 bases, J lost 5 bases, and 14 bases stayed unmatched. CDR3 in DNA: TGCAGTGCTAGTGAACGGGCGCTAGCGGGAGAGCAAGATACGCAGTATTTT. Encoded protein: CSASERALAGEQDTQYF.

At least ten counts were recorded for this clonotype. The V call is TRBV28, the J call TRBJ2-6; TRBD2 aligns across 7 bases. Unmatched junction bases numbered 4, after V lost 9 bases and J lost 2 bases. The germline gives CDR1 MDHEN, CDR2 SYDVKM. The length of the CDR3 is 14 residues. The CDR3 sequence is CASSGLAGANVLTF. The CDR3 DNA reads as TGTGCCAGTAGCGGGCTCGCTGGGGCCAACGTCCTGACTTTC. The variable domain in full, with the rest retrieved from reference TRBV28 and TRBJ2-6, is DVKVTQSSRYLVKRTGEKVFLECVQDMDHENMFWYRQDPGLGLRLIYFSYDVKMKEKGDIPEGYSVSREKKERFSLILESASTNQTSMYLCASSGLAGANVLTFGAGSRLTVL.